Presented here are 11 T cell receptor beta chains from one specimen sequenced in a study of Graves' ophthalmopathy and Graves' hyperthyroidism. RNA transcripts served as template for amplifying TCR beta CDR3 sequences. First-round RT-PCR with HTBI primers preceded a second-round multiplex PCR. MiXCR was run by TCRdb on the multiplex PCR reads, yielding one entry per CDR3 protein. The sample lists more than 300,000 distinct CDR3 sequences, 15% occurring once. Sequenced material: peripheral blood. All receptors come from a woman under 30 with stable Graves' hyperthyroidism.

This clonotype was picked up many times. This sequence joins TRBV6-5 and TRBJ2-2, with D unclear. Germline V gene sequence: CDR1 MNHEY, CDR2 SVGAGI. The CDR3 extends over 15 amino acids. The V end was cut by 2 bases, the J end by 0 bases, with 7 bases between. The CDR3, as DNA: TGTGCCAGCAGTTACGAAGGATCGAACACCGGGGAGCTGTTTTTT. This sequence encodes CASSYEGSNTGELFF.

CDR3 nucleotides: TGTGCCAGCAGCTTACGAACAGAGCACTATGGCTACACCTTC. It encodes CASSLRTEHYGYTF. The chain carries TRBV7-8 and TRBJ1-2, with D uncertain. CDR3 length: 14 residues. Trimming left V 2 bases short and J 3 bases short, with 10 bases between. CDR1 is SGHVS and CDR2 is FQNEAQ in the germline V gene. Full variable domain (rest looked up from reference TRBV7-8 and TRBJ1-2): GAGVSQSPRYKVAKRGQDVALRCDPISGHVSLFWYQQALGQGPEFLTYFQNEAQLDKSGLPSDRFFAERPEGSVSTLKIQRTQQEDSAVYLCASSLRTEHYGYTFGSGTRLTVV.

This clonotype appeared many times. The rearrangement links TRBV11-2 to TRBJ1-6; D is perhaps TRBD1 (5 bases). The V and J ends lost 3 bases and 11 bases respectively, with 17 bases between them. The CDR3 has 15 amino acids. Germline assignment: CDR1 SGHAT and CDR2 FQNNGV. The CDR3 sequence is CASSFPGAGVPPLHF. The DNA for the CDR3 is TGTGCCAGCAGCTTCCCCGGGGCGGGGGTGCCACCCCTCCACTTT.

This clonotype occurred many times. This chain connects TRBV19 to TRBJ1-2; 11 bases agree with TRBD1. Germline CDR1 reads LNHDA; CDR2 reads SQIVND (reference sequence). Losses at the gene ends were 6 bases for V and 4 bases for J; bases not matched to a gene: 4. This CDR3 has 14 amino acids. DNA for the CDR3: TGTGCCAGTAGGGGGACAGGGGGAGCCTATGGCTACACCTTC. Amino acid sequence: CASRGTGGAYGYTF.

This clonotype has only a few counts. V usage is TRBV6-1 and J usage is TRBJ2-2, with D perhaps TRBD2 (6 bases). The CDR3 totals 15 residues. Germline assignment: CDR1 MNHNS and CDR2 SASEGT. V lost 8 bases, J lost 5 bases, and 18 bases lay in between. CDR3 loop: CASGRSLTGTGELFF. The DNA of the CDR3 is TGTGCCAGCGGGAGGAGTCTTACGGGGACCGGGGAGCTGTTTTTT.

The chain couples TRBV18 to TRBJ1-1, with D perhaps TRBD1 (6 bases). This CDR3 is 15 amino acids long. The V gene's germline CDR1 is KGHSH and CDR2 LQKENI. Trimming pared 1 base from V and 4 bases from J, leaving 13 bases between. The CDR3 nucleotides read TGTGCCAGCTCACCACAATCAGGGGAGGGCACTGAAGCTTTCTTT. It codes for CASSPQSGEGTEAFF.

This clonotype showed up many times. CDR3 amino acids: CASSYSSGLGGNTIYF. CDR3 nucleotides: TGTGCCAGCAGTTACTCGTCAGGGCTTGGAGGAAACACCATATATTTT. The chain is built from TRBV6-5 and TRBJ1-3, with TRBD1 as a possible D gene (5 bases). This CDR3 is 16 amino acids long. The V and J ends lost 0 bases and 4 bases respectively, with 13 bases between them. Germline loops: CDR1 MNHEY, CDR2 SVGAGI.

This clonotype was found many times. The V and J genes are TRBV6-5 and TRBJ1-6, with D hard to call. Trimming cost V 3 bases and J 0 bases, with 12 bases left between them. CDR1 is MNHEY, CDR2 SVGAGI, per germline. This CDR3 region has 17 residues. DNA of the CDR3: TGTGCCAGCAGTTATGGGCCCGCAAGCTCCTATAATTCACCCCTCCACTTT. This encodes CASSYGPASSYNSPLHF.

This clonotype was recorded many times. The genes are TRBV10-2 and TRBJ2-5; weak D call: TRBD2 (5 bases). The CDR3 is 15 residues long. The germline CDR1 and CDR2 sequences are WSHSY and SAAADI. Trimming left V 3 bases short and J 3 bases short, with 14 bases between. CDR3 sequence reads: CASSDWGVGKETQYF. CDR3 DNA sequence: TGCGCCAGCAGTGATTGGGGAGTTGGGAAAGAGACCCAGTACTTC.

This clonotype was counted ten times or more. The genes are TRBV2 and TRBJ2-7; D unclear. Trimming left V 3 bases short and J 2 bases short, with 5 bases between. CDR3 length: 12 amino acids. Germline CDR1 reads SNHLY; CDR2 reads FYNNEI. The CDR3 reads CASSDTTYEQYF. DNA of the CDR3: TGTGCCAGCAGTGACACTACCTACGAGCAGTACTTC.

This clonotype showed up many times. The rearrangement uses TRBV12-3 or TRBV12-4 and TRBJ1-6, with D possibly being TRBD1 (6 bases). Trimming removed 8 bases from V and 9 bases from J, with 17 bases in between. The CDR3 is 14 residues long. The CDR3 nucleotides read TGTGCCAGCGGGATTCAGGGGCGGACTTCACCCCTCCACTTT. Translating gives CASGIQGRTSPLHF.